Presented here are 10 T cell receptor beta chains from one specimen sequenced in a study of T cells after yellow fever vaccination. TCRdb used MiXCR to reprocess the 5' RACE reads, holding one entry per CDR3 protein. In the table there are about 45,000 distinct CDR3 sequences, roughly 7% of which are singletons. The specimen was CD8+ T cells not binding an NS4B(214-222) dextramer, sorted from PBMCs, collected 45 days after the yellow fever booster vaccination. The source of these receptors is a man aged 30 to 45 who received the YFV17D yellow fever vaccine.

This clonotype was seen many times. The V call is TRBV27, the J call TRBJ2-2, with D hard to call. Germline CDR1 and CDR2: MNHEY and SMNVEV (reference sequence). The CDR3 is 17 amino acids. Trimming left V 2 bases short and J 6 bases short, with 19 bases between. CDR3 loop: CASSLGANFITAGELFF. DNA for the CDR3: TGTGCCAGCAGTTTAGGTGCAAACTTCATAACCGCCGGGGAGCTGTTTTTT.

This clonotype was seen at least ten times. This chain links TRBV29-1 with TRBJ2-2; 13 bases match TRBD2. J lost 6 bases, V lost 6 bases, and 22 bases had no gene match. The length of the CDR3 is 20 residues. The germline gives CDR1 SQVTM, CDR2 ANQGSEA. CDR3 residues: CSVLLFAGTSGIVTPGELFF. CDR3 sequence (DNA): TGCAGCGTCCTGCTATTCGCCGGGACTAGCGGGATCGTAACTCCCGGGGAGCTGTTTTTT.

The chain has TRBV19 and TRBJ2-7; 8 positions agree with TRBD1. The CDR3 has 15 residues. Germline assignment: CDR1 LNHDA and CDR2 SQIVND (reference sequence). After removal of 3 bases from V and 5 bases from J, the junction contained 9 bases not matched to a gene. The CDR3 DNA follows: TGTGCCAGTAGTATTGGGACAGGACCCTTGAACGAGCAGTACTTC. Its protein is CASSIGTGPLNEQYF.

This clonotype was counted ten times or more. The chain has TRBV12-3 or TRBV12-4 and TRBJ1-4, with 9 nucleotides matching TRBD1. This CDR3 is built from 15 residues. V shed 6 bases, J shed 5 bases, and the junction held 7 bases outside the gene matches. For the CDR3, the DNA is TGTGCCAGCAGCACGGGACAGGGCACCAATGAAAAACTGTTTTTT. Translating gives CASSTGQGTNEKLFF.

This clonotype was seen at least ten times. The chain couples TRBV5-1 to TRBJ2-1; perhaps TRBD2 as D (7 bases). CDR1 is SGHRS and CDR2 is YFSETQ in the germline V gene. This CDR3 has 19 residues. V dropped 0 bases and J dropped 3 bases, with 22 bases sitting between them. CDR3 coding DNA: TGCGCCAGCAGCTTGGCGGCACAGGGATGGGGGGAGGGCTACAATGAGCAGTTCTTC. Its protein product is CASSLAAQGWGEGYNEQFF.

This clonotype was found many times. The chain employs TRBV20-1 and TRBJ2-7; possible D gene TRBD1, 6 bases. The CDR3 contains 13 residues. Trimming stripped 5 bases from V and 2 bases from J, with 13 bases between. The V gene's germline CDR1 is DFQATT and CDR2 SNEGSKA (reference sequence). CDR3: CSAPRDKAYEQYF. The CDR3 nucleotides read TGCAGTGCTCCCCGGGACAAAGCCTACGAGCAGTACTTC.

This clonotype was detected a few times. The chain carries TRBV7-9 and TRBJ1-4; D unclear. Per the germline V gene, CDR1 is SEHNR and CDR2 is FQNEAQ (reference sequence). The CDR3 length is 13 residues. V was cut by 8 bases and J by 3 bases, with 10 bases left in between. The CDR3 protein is CASRPGPNEKLFF. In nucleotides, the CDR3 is TGTGCCAGCCGGCCAGGTCCTAATGAAAAACTGTTTTTT.

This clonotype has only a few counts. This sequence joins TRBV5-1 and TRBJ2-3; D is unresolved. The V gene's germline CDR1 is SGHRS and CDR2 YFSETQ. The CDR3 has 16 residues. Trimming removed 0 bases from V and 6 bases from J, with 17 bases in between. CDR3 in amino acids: CASSLESIFAYDTQYF. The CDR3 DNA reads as TGCGCCAGCAGCTTGGAGTCCATCTTTGCGTATGATACGCAGTATTTT.

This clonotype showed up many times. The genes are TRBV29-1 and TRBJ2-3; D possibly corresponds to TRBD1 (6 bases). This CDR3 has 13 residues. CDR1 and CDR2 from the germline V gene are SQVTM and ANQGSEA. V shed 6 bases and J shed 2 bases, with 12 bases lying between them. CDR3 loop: CSVRGQNTDTQYF. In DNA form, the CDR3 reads TGCAGCGTACGCGGACAGAACACAGATACGCAGTATTTT.

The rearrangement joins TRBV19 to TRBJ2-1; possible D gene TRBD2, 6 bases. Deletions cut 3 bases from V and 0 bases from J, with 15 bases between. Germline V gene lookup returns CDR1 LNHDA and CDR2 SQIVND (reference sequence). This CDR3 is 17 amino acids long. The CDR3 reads CASSIQSGSSSYNEQFF. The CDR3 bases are TGTGCCAGTAGTATTCAGAGCGGGTCTAGCTCCTACAATGAGCAGTTCTTC.